This T cell receptor beta chain was obtained from a study of regulatory T cells in long-lasting Graves disease (dated by TCRdb to 2020 to 2023). Concerning the study at large: Persistent Graves' disease was defined as persistently positive TSH receptor autoantibodies together with antithyroid drug treatment for over 5 years. Peripheral blood TCR sequencing and RNA sequencing compared persistent Graves' disease patients with newly diagnosed Graves' disease patients. The study was registered as a clinical trial and conducted in China. A total of roughly 33 samples underwent TCR sequencing: around 13 from persistent and roughly 20 from newly diagnosed Graves' disease patients. Persistent Graves' disease patients in the clinical cohort had taken antithyroid drugs for about 10.3 years on average.

The full study reports these points: Lower TCR Shannon entropy and fewer highly expanded clones were observed in persistent Graves' disease patients than in newly diagnosed patients, which suggested clonal expansion. Persistent disease showed preferential use of TRBV28, TRBJ1-2 and TRBJ2-5, whereas newly diagnosed disease favored TRBV20-1 and TRBJ2-1. Only the TCR beta chain was sequenced and analyzed. Only peripheral blood was studied, because thyroid tissue, the primary lesion, was inaccessible. More public clonotypes were shared among persistent patients (over 2,500) than among newly diagnosed patients (approximately 1,000). The authors acknowledged the small sample size as a limitation that may reduce accuracy.

From the germline V gene, CDR1 is ENHRY and CDR2 is SYGVKD. The germline ends are 9 bases apart after V is trimmed by 5 bases and J by 2 bases. The CDR3 goes from the cysteine to the phenylalanine over 13 residues. Here the CDR3 DNA is all that survives: 39 bases in frame from base 1. This clonotype showed up just a few times. Its binding antigen is unknown. The sample holds no much larger clone one base away, and base qualities are not on file. Library creation used multiplex PCR. TCRdb records Illumina HiSeq 4000 as the sequencer. To build TCR beta libraries, CDR3 regions were amplified by Arm-PCR using iRepertoire HTBI primers. PCR products were gel purified before sequencing. Per the authors' processing: Across samples, 55 to 80 TRBV and 13 to 15 TRBJ segments were identified and used for gene usage analysis of CDR3 amino acid clonotypes. COPE and FqMerger were used to merge filtered high-quality paired reads into contigs. BLAST was used to align contigs to the IMGT TRBV, TRBD and TRBJ reference genes, and CDR3 was defined following IMGT. Any clonotype with a frequency above 0.1% was counted as a highly expanded clone. Shannon entropy was used to measure repertoire diversity, and the Gini coefficient was used to measure V-J evenness. Public clonotypes were defined as clonotypes shared by more than one individual. The public reads were reanalyzed by TCRdb: fastp trimming at Q25, MiXCR alignment, in-frame beta chains only. Each entry is one CDR3 protein sequence, shown with its most common DNA and genes. What appears here as the V and J calls and clone size reflects TCRdb's work, not the paper's. In this sample the table shows some 370,000 distinct CDR3 sequences, 20% to 25% of which occur a single time. Around 20% of the sample is taken by the ten largest.

According to the study, the label for this sample's time point signals: persistent/refractory GD, antithyroid drugs over 5 years with positive TRAb. For both TCR sequencing and RNA sequencing, RNA was extracted from PBMCs in TRIzol. Graves' disease was diagnosed according to American Thyroid Association guidelines. Recruitment of patients was carried out at an endocrinology department in Xi'an, China. Each patient gave around 9 milliliters of peripheral blood, collected in an EDTA anticoagulant tube. Ficoll Paque Plus density gradient separation was used to isolate PBMCs, and no further T cell sorting was done. An Agilent 2100 Bioanalyzer and agarose gel were used to assess RNA quality, and a NanoDrop 2000 was used to measure RNA concentration.

Recombination joined TRBV10-3 with TRBJ2-5; a weak D assignment points to TRBD2 (5 bases agree). This sequence originates from a female donor with Graves disease. The source material was peripheral blood mononuclear cells (PBMCs), sampled when the disease was refractory, from a patient treated with antithyroid drugs. The CDR3 reads as follows: CAISWTDQETQYF. The nucleotide sequence is TGTGCCATCAGTTGGACTGATCAAGAGACCCAGTACTTC.